A single sample gave rise to the 5 T cell receptor beta chains below, sequenced in a study of blood T cell repertoires in COVID-19. TCRdb's table, derived via immunoSEQ multiplex PCR, lists solely in-frame clones and lacks some. The sample records a few hundred thousand clones, around 91% being singletons. Sequencing was carried out using PBMCs or T cells enriched from blood (not recorded which). These receptors were taken from a man aged 18 to 35 who had recovered from COVID-19.

The gene calls are TRBV5-1 and TRBJ2-5; 7 nucleotides line up with TRBD2. Trimming took 4 bases from V and 1 from J; bases not matched to a gene: 7. This CDR3 has 15 residues. Per the germline V gene, CDR1 is SGHRS and CDR2 is YFSETQ. The CDR3 DNA sequence: TGCGCCAGCAGCCTCCAGGGAGGGGTCCAAGAGACCCAGTACTTC. Encoded protein: CASSLQGGVQETQYF.

The chain is built from TRBV6-5 and TRBJ2-7; 9 nucleotides agree with TRBD1. The CDR3 has 14 residues. In germline, CDR1 is MNHEY, CDR2 SVGAGI. With 10 bases clipped from V and 5 bases from J, the junction kept 12 bases outside the gene matches. The CDR3 DNA follows: TGTGCCACCGGGGAACCGGGACAGGGTGACGAGCAGTACTTC. It yields the protein CATGEPGQGDEQYF.

The gene calls are TRBV9 and TRBJ2-2, with TRBD2 matching over 10 bases. With V trimmed by 4 bases and J by 4 bases, 4 bases remained unmatched. CDR1 and CDR2 (germline): SGDLS, YYNGEE. This CDR3 region has 15 residues. The chain's CDR3 is CASSFSGGLTGELFF. Written as DNA, the CDR3 is TGTGCCAGCAGCTTTAGCGGGGGGCTCACCGGGGAGCTGTTTTTT.

The chain couples TRBV19 to TRBJ2-2, with D maybe TRBD1 (7 bases). CDR3 length: 15 residues. In germline, CDR1 is LNHDA, CDR2 SQIVND (reference sequence). V was shortened by 9 bases and J by 1 base, with 15 bases between the two germline ends. CDR3: CASSRGAVNTGELFF. The DNA of the CDR3 is TGTGCCAGCTCCAGGGGGGCCGTGAACACCGGGGAGCTGTTTTTT.

The chain couples TRBV19 to TRBJ1-2, with D hard to call. The V end lost 7 bases, the J end lost 4 bases, and 25 bases lay between the germline ends. There are 17 residues in the CDR3. Germline-derived CDR1 and CDR2 are LNHDA and SQIVND (reference sequence). This chain's CDR3 is CASTIGGRARSSYGYTF. The CDR3 nucleotides are TGTGCCAGTACCATCGGCGGGAGGGCCAGAAGCTCCTATGGCTACACCTTC.